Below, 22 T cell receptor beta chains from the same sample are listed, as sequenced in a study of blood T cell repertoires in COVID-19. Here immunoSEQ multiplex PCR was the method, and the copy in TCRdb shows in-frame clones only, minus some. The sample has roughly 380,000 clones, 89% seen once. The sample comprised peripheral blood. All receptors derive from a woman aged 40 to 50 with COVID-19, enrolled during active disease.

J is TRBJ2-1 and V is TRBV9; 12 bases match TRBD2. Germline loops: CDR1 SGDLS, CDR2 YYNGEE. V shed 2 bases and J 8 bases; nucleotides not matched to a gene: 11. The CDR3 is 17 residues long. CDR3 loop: CASSVSLLAGGEDEQFF. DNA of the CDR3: TGTGCCAGCAGCGTCTCCCTTCTAGCGGGAGGGGAGGATGAGCAGTTCTTC. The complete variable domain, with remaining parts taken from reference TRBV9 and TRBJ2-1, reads DSGVTQTPKHLITATGQRVTLRCSPRSGDLSVYWYQQSLDQGLQFLIQYYNGEERAKGNILERFSAQQFPDLHSELNLSSLELGDSALYFCASSVSLLAGGEDEQFFGPGTRLTVL.

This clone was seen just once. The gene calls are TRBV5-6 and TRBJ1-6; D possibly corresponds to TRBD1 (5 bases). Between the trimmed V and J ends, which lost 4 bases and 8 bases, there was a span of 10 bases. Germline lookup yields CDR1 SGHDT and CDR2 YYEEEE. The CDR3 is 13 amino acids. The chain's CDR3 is CASSNDRYSPLHF. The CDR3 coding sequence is TGTGCCAGCAGCAATGACAGATATTCACCCCTCCACTTT.

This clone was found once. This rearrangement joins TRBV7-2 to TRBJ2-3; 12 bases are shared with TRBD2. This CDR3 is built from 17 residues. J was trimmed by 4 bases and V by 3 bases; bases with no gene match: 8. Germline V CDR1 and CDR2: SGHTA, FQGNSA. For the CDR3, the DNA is TGTGCCAGCAGCTTGGCTAGCGGGAGGGCCCCCCCAGATACGCAGTATTTT. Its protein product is CASSLASGRAPPDTQYF.

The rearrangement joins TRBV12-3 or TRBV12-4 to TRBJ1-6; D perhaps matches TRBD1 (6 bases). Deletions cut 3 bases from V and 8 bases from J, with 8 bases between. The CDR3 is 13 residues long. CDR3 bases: TGTGCCAGCAGTTTGAAGGGGGATTCACCCCTCCACTTT. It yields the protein CASSLKGDSPLHF.

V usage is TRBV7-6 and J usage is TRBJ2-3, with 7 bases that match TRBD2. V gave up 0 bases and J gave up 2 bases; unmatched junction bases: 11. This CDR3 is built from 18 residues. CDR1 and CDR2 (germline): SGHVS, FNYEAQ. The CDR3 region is CASSLAGRLARNTDTQYF. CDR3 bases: TGTGCCAGCAGCTTAGCGGGGAGACTAGCCCGGAACACAGATACGCAGTATTTT.

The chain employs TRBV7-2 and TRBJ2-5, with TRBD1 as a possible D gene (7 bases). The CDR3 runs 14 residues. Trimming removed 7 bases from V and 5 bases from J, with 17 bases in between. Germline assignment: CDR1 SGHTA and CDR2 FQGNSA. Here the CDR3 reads CASNNGGGWETQYF. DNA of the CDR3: TGTGCCAGCAATAATGGAGGGGGCTGGGAGACCCAGTACTTC.

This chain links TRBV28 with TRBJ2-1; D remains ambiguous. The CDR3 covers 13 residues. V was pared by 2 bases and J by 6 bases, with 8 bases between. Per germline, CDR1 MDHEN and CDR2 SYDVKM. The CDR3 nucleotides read TGTGCCAGCAGTTTACTTGCGGCCAATGAGCAGTTCTTC. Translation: CASSLLAANEQFF.

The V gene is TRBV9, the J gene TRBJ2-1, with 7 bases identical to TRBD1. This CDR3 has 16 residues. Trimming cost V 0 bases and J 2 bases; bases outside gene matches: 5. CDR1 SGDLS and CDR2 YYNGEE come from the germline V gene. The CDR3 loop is CASSVAATGTYNEQFF. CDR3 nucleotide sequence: TGTGCCAGCAGCGTAGCAGCGACAGGGACCTACAATGAGCAGTTCTTC.

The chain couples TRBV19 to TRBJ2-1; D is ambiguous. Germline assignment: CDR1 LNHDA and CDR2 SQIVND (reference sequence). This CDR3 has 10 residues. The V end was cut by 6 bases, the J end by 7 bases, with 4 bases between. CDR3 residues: CASSRNEQFF. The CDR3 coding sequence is TGTGCCAGTAGCCGGAATGAGCAGTTCTTC.

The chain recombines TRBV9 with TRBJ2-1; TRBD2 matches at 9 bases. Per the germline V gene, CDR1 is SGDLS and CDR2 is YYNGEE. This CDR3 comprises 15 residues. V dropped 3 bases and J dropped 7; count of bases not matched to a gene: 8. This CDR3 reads CASSERLAGWNEQFF. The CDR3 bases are TGTGCCAGCAGCGAGCGGCTAGCGGGGTGGAATGAGCAGTTCTTC.

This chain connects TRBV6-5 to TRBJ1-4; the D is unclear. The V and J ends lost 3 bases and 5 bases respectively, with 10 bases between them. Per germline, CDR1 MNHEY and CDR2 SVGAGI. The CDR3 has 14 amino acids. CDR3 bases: TGTGCCAGCAGTTATCACAGCGGGAATGAAAAACTGTTTTTT. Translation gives CASSYHSGNEKLFF.

CDR3 DNA: TGTGCCACCAGTGATTTCTCGGGAAAAGAAGCTTTCTTT. Protein: CATSDFSGKEAFF. The V and J genes are TRBV24-1 and TRBJ1-1; D is ambiguous. CDR1 and CDR2 (germline): KGHDR, SFDVKD. V was shortened by 1 base and J by 8 bases, with 10 bases between the two germline ends. CDR3 length equals 13 residues.

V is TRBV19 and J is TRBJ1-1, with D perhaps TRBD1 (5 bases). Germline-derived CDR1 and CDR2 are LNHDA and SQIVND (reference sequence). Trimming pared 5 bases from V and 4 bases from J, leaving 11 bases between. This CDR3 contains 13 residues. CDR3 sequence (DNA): TGTGCCAGTAGTGCCCGGAGGGGCACTGAAGCTTTCTTT. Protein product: CASSARRGTEAFF.

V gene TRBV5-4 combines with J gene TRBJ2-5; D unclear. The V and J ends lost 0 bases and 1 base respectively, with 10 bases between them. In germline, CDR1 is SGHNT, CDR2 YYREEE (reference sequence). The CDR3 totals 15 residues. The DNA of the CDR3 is TGTGCCAGCAGCTTGGCAGGCCGAATCCAAGAGACCCAGTACTTC. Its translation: CASSLAGRIQETQYF.

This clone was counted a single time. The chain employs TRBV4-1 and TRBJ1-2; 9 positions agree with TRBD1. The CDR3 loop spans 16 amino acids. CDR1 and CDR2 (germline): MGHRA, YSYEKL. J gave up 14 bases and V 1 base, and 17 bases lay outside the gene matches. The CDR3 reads CASSQGGTGTGRSRTF. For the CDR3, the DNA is TGCGCCAGCAGCCAAGGCGGGACCGGGACAGGGAGAAGTCGGACCTTC.

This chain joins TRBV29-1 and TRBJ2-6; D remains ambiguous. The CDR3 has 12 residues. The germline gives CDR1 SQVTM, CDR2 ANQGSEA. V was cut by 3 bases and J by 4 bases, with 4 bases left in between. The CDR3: CSVDTGANVLTF. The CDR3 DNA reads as TGCAGCGTTGATACAGGGGCCAACGTCCTGACTTTC. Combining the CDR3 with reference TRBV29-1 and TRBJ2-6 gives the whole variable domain SAVISQKPSRDICQRGTSLTIQCQVDSQVTMMFWYRQQPGQSLTLIATANQGSEATYESGFVIDKFPISRPNLTFSTLTVSNMSPEDSSIYLCSVDTGANVLTFGAGSRLTVL.

Here the CDR3 reads CASSPVDRGNTEAFF. The CDR3, as DNA: TGTGCCAGCAGCCCCGTAGACAGGGGAAACACTGAAGCTTTCTTT. V usage is TRBV4-2 and J usage is TRBJ1-1; TRBD1 matches at 8 bases. Germline CDR1 is LGHNA and CDR2 is YNFKEQ. Trimming cost V 4 bases and J 2 bases; bases outside gene matches: 6. The CDR3 runs 15 residues.

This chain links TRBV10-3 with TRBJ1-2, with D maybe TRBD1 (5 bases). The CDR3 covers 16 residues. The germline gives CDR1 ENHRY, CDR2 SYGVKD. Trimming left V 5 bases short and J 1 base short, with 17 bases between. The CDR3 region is CAISFPFDSFNYGYTF. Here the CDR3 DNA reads TGTGCCATCAGTTTCCCCTTTGACAGCTTTAACTATGGCTACACCTTC.

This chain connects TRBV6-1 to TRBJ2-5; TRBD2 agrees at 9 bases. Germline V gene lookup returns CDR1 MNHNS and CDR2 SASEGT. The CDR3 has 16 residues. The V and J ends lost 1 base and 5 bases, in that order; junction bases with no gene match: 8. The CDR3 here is CASSEVAAGGGETQYF. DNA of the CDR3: TGTGCCAGCAGTGAAGTCGCGGCGGGAGGGGGGGAGACCCAGTACTTC.

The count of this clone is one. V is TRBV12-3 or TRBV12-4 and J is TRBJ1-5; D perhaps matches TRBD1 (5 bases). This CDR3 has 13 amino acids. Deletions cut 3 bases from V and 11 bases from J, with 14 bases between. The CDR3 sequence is CASSFLGGEAQHF. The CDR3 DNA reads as TGTGCCAGCAGTTTTCTGGGGGGTGAAGCCCAGCATTTT.

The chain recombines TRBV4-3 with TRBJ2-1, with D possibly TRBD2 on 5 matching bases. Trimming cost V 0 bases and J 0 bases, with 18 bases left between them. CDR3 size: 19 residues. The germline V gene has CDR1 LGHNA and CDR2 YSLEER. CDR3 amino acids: CASSQDSGIVGDSYNEQFF. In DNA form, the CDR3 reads TGCGCCAGCAGCCAAGATTCGGGAATTGTGGGAGACTCCTACAATGAGCAGTTCTTC.

The CDR3 reads CASSPRGDRANQPQHF. The CDR3 DNA reads as TGTGCCAGCAGCCCTAGGGGGGACAGGGCCAATCAGCCCCAGCATTTT. The gene calls are TRBV7-8 and TRBJ1-5, with 9 bases identical to TRBD1. The CDR3 totals 16 residues. V gave up 5 bases and J gave up 3 bases; unmatched junction bases: 8. Germline V gene lookup returns CDR1 SGHVS and CDR2 FQNEAQ. Filled out from reference TRBV7-8 and TRBJ1-5, the complete variable domain reads GAGVSQSPRYKVAKRGQDVALRCDPISGHVSLFWYQQALGQGPEFLTYFQNEAQLDKSGLPSDRFFAERPEGSVSTLKIQRTQQEDSAVYLCASSPRGDRANQPQHFGDGTRLSIL.